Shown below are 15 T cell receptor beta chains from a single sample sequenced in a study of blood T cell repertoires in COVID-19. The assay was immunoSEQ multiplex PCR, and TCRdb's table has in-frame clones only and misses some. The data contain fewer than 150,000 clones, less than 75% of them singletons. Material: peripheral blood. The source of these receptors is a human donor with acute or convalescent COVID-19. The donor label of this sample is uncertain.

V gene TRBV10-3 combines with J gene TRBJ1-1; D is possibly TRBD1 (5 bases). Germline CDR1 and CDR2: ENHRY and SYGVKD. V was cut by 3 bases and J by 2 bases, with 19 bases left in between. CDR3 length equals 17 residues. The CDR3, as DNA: TGTGCCATCAGTGAAAATTTGGGTAGGGGTGGAAACACTGAAGCTTTCTTT. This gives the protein CAISENLGRGGNTEAFF.

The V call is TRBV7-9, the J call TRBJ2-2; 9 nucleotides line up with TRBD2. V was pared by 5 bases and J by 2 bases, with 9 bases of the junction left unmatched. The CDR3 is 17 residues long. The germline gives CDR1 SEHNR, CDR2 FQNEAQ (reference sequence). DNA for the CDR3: TGTGCCAGCAGCAAACGGGGACTAGCTCCCAACACCGGGGAGCTGTTTTTT. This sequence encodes CASSKRGLAPNTGELFF.

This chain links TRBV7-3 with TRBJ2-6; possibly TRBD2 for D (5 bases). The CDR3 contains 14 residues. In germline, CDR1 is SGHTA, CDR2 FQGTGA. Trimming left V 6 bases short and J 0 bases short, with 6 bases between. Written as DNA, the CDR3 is TGTGCCAGCAGTCGGGACTCTGGGGCCAACGTCCTGACTTTC. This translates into CASSRDSGANVLTF.

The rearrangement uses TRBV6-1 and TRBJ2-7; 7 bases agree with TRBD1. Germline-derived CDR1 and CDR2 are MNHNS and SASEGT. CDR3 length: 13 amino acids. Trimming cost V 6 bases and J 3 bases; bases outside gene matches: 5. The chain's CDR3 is CASSLGQSYEQYV. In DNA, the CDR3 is TGTGCCAGCAGCTTGGGACAGAGCTACGAGCAGTACGTC.

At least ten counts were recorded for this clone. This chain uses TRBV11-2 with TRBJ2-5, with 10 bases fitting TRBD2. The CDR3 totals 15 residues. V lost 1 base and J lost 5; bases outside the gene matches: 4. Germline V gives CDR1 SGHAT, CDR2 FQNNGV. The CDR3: CASSLVAGGHETQYF. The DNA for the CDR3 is TGTGCCAGCAGCTTAGTAGCGGGGGGCCACGAGACCCAGTACTTC.

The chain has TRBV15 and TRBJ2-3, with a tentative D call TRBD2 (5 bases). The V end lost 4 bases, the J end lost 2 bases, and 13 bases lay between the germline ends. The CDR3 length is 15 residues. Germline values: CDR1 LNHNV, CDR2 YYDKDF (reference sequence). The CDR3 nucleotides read TGTGCCACCAGCACGTCGGACTCGTACACAGATACGCAGTATTTT. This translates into CATSTSDSYTDTQYF.

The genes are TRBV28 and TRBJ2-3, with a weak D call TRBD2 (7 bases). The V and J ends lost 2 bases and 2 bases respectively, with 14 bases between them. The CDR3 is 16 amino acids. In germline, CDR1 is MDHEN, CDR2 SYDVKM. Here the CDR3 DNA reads TGTGCCAGCAGTTTACGTGAGGCGGGGGCCACAGATACGCAGTATTTT. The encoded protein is CASSLREAGATDTQYF.

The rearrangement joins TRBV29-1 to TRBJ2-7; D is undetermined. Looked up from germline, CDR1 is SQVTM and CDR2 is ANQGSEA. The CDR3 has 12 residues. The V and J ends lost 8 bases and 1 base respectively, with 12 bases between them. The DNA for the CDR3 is TGCAGCATCTTGACGGAGTCCTACGAGCAGTACTTC. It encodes CSILTESYEQYF.

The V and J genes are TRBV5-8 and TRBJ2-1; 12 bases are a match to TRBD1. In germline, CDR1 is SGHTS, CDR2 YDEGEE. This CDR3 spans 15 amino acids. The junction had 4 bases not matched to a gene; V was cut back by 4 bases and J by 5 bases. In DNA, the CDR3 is TGTGCCAGCAGCCGGGGACAGGGGGCCAACAATGAGCAGTTCTTC. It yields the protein CASSRGQGANNEQFF.

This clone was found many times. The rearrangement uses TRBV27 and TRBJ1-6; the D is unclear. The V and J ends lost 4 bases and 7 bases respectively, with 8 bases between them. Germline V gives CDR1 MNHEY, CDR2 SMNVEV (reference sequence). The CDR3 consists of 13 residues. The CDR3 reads CASSSIANSPLHF. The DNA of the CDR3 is TGTGCCAGCAGTTCTATCGCGAATTCACCCCTCCACTTT.

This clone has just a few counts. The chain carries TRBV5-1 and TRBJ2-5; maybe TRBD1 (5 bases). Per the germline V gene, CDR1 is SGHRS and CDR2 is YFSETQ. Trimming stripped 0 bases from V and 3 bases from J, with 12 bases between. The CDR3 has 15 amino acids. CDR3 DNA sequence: TGCGCCAGCAGCTTGGATGACAGTGCTAAAGAGACCCAGTACTTC. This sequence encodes CASSLDDSAKETQYF.

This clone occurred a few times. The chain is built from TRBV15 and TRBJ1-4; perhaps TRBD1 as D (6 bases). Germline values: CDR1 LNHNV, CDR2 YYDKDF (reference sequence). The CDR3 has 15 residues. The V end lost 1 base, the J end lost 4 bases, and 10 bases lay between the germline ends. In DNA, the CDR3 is TGTGCCACCAGCAGAGCGCAGGGGTTTAATGAAAAACTGTTTTTT. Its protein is CATSRAQGFNEKLFF.

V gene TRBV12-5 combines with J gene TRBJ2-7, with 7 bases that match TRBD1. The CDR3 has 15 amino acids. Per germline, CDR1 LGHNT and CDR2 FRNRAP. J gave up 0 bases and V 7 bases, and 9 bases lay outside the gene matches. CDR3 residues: CASVLQGRSSYEQYV. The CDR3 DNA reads TGTGCTAGTGTCCTACAGGGGAGAAGCTCCTACGAGCAGTACGTC.

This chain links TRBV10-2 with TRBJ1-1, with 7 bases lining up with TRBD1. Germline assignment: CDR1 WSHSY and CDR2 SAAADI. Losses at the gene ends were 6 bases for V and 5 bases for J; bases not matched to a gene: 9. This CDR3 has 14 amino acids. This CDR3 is CASRNRGTVTEAFF. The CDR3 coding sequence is TGCGCCAGCAGAAACAGGGGAACGGTTACTGAAGCTTTCTTT.

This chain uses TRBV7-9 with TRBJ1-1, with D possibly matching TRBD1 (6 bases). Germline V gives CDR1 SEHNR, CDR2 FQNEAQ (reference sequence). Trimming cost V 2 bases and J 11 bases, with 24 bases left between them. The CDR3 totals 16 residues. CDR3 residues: CASSLTPPRGGLNAFF. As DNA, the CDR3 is TGTGCCAGCAGCTTAACCCCGCCCAGGGGAGGGTTGAATGCTTTCTTT.